The 27 T cell receptor beta chains in this list originate from one sample, sequenced in a study of brain T cells in children with intractable seizures. Sample time point: blood from clinic visit 5 months post-surgery; TSC patient then seizure free. The table came from immunoSEQ multiplex PCR; TCRdb's copy has only in-frame clones and leaves some out. The table lists 300,000 to 400,000 clones, over 90% of them singletons. The sequenced sample was peripheral blood, obtained 5 to 6 months after surgery. The receptor set was obtained from a boy younger than two with tuberous sclerosis and intractable seizures.

The V call is TRBV13, the J call TRBJ2-7; a possible D gene is TRBD1 (5 bases). CDR3 length: 13 residues. V lost 5 bases, J lost 3 bases, and 11 bases lay in between. Germline V gene data show CDR1 as PRHDT and CDR2 as FYEKMQ (reference sequence). The CDR3 bases are TGTGCCAGCAGCGGCTGGGGCGTCTACGAGCAGTACTTC. Translating it yields CASSGWGVYEQYF.

The chain couples TRBV4-2 to TRBJ2-7, with 8 bases identical to TRBD1. The germline V gene encodes CDR1 LGHNA and CDR2 YNFKEQ. This CDR3 spans 13 amino acids. V shed 3 bases and J 10 bases; nucleotides not matched to a gene: 8. The CDR3 loop is CASSQMQGANQYF. Written as DNA, the CDR3 is TGTGCCAGCAGCCAGATGCAGGGGGCGAATCAGTACTTC.

The V and J genes are TRBV5-1 and TRBJ2-1; TRBD2 is a possible D gene (7 bases). CDR1 is SGHRS, CDR2 YFSETQ, per germline. CDR3 length: 14 amino acids. V dropped 7 bases and J dropped 5 bases, with 16 bases sitting between them. The CDR3 DNA sequence: TGCGCCAGCTTAGGGGGAGGGCTCCACAATGAGCAGTTCTTC. This codes for CASLGGGLHNEQFF. The variable domain in full, with the rest retrieved from reference TRBV5-1 and TRBJ2-1, is KAGVTQTPRYLIKTRGQQVTLSCSPISGHRSVSWYQQTPGQGLQFLFEYFSETQRNKGNFPGRFSGRQFSNSRSEMNVSTLELGDSALYLCASLGGGLHNEQFFGPGTRLTVL.

The chain links TRBV20-1 to TRBJ1-3; D uncertain. V was clipped by 5 bases and J by 4 bases, with 6 bases between them. CDR3 size: 11 residues. Germline V gene data show CDR1 as DFQATT and CDR2 as SNEGSKA (reference sequence). CDR3 in DNA: TGCAGTGCTGGGGTCGGAAACACCATATATTTT. This sequence encodes CSAGVGNTIYF.

The chain employs TRBV6-2 or TRBV6-3 and TRBJ2-2; no definite D call. V gave up 2 bases and J gave up 4 bases, with 17 bases separating them. The CDR3 length is 17 residues. Germline CDR1 MNHEY, CDR2 SVGEGT. CDR3 region: CASSYHPSSIITGELFF. The CDR3 coding sequence is TGTGCCAGCAGTTACCATCCGTCCTCGATAATCACCGGGGAGCTGTTTTTT.

This chain joins TRBV10-3 and TRBJ2-3; 14 bases line up with TRBD2. This CDR3 has 17 amino acids. In germline, CDR1 is ENHRY, CDR2 SYGVKD. V was clipped by 6 bases and J by 3 bases; unmatched bases: 8. CDR3 loop: CAIRRTSGGSGTDTQYF. The CDR3 DNA follows: TGTGCCATCAGACGGACTAGCGGGGGGAGTGGTACAGATACGCAGTATTTT.

This chain connects TRBV4-1 to TRBJ2-3; D is unclear. This CDR3 contains 15 residues. The V gene's germline CDR1 is MGHRA and CDR2 YSYEKL. The ends were cut back, 0 bases at V and 3 bases at J, with 10 bases in the middle. The CDR3 DNA is TGCGCCAGCAGCCAAGATGTTGATGGGACAGATACGCAGTATTTT. Its protein is CASSQDVDGTDTQYF.

The V call is TRBV5-4, the J call TRBJ1-5; 11 bases agree with TRBD1. Germline CDR1 reads SGHNT; CDR2 reads YYREEE (reference sequence). The CDR3 covers 16 residues. J lost 2 bases, V lost 3 bases, and 4 bases had no gene match. The CDR3 coding sequence is TGTGCCAGCAGCTCGGGGACAGGGGGAGGCAATCAGCCCCAGCATTTT. Translation gives CASSSGTGGGNQPQHF.

This clone was observed a single time. The genes are TRBV2 and TRBJ1-2; D uncertain. V was clipped by 6 bases and J by 9 bases, with 14 bases between them. The length of the CDR3 is 12 residues. Germline CDR1 and CDR2: SNHLY and FYNNEI. Here the CDR3 DNA reads TGTGCCAGCAGGCCCGGAGACGAAAGCTACACCTTC. It encodes CASRPGDESYTF.

This chain links TRBV24-1 with TRBJ2-3, with D possibly matching TRBD2 (5 bases). Germline assignment: CDR1 KGHDR and CDR2 SFDVKD. Trimming took off 2 bases at V and 6 bases at J, with 14 bases between the two ends. The CDR3 has 15 residues. This CDR3 reads CATSDSRRFTDTQYF. CDR3 DNA: TGTGCCACCAGTGATTCCAGGAGGTTCACGGATACGCAGTATTTT.

The chain links TRBV30 to TRBJ2-7, with 9 bases matching TRBD1. V gave up 1 base and J gave up 3 bases; unmatched junction bases: 1. This CDR3 region has 13 residues. Germline assignment: CDR1 GTSNPN and CDR2 SVGIG (reference sequence). The DNA for the CDR3 is TGTGCCTGGAGTGGGGGACAGGGCTACGAGCAGTACTTC. Amino acid sequence: CAWSGGQGYEQYF.

The CDR3 DNA follows: TGTGCCAGAAGCTTGGGCTCGAGGGAGGGAGCTTTCTTT. This codes for CARSLGSREGAFF. The V call is TRBV5-3, the J call TRBJ1-1, with D unresolved. TRBV5-3 is given ORF status, its function remaining uncertain. V lost 0 bases to trimming and J lost 10 bases, with 13 bases between them. There are 13 residues in the CDR3.

This rearrangement joins TRBV2 to TRBJ2-7, with D possibly being TRBD1 (6 bases). Germline V gene data show CDR1 as SNHLY and CDR2 as FYNNEI. This CDR3 region has 12 residues. Trimming shortened V by 6 bases and J by 3 bases, and 9 bases separated the two germline ends. The CDR3 nucleotides read TGTGCCAGCAGCGGACAGCTCTACGAGCAGTACTTC. Residues: CASSGQLYEQYF.

The rearrangement uses TRBV7-6 and TRBJ2-5; TRBD1 agrees at 12 bases. The germline V gene has CDR1 SGHVS and CDR2 FNYEAQ. The V segment lost 5 bases and the J segment 5 bases; nucleotides outside the gene matches: 9. This CDR3 has 16 residues. The CDR3 is CASSPFGTGGAETQYF. CDR3 in DNA: TGTGCCAGCAGCCCCTTCGGGACAGGGGGCGCGGAGACCCAGTACTTC.

The chain links TRBV2 to TRBJ1-6, with D tentatively TRBD1 (5 bases). The ends were cut back, 9 bases at V and 7 bases at J, with 10 bases in the middle. Germline V lookup: CDR1 SNHLY, CDR2 FYNNEI. The CDR3 has 12 residues. The CDR3 DNA sequence: TGTGCCAGGGGACGGATCAATTCACCCCTCCACTTT. Residues: CARGRINSPLHF.

This chain connects TRBV27 to TRBJ1-1, with 7 bases identical to TRBD1. The CDR3 totals 16 residues. V lost 2 bases, J lost 4 bases, and 10 bases stayed unmatched. CDR1 and CDR2 (germline): MNHEY, SMNVEV (reference sequence). CDR3 sequence (DNA): TGTGCCAGCAGTTTAAGGGCAGGGGGAGCGGGCACTGAAGCTTTCTTT. Translation: CASSLRAGGAGTEAFF.

The chain uses TRBV11-2 and TRBJ2-7; TRBD1 matches at 9 bases. Germline V CDR1 and CDR2: SGHAT, FQNNGV. V trimming: 4 bases; J trimming: 4 bases; junction bases outside the gene matches: 8. The CDR3 contains 15 residues. As DNA, the CDR3 is TGTGCCAGCAGCTCAAGACGGGACAGGGCTTACGAGCAGTACTTC. It encodes CASSSRRDRAYEQYF.

The V call is TRBV4-1, the J call TRBJ1-2; TRBD1 might be the D (6 bases). The CDR3 runs 19 residues. Per the germline V gene, CDR1 is MGHRA and CDR2 is YSYEKL. V shed 0 bases and J shed 2 bases, with 22 bases lying between them. CDR3 nucleotides: TGCGCCAGCAGCCAAGATCAAGTCACTGCGGACAGCTTAAACTATGGCTACACCTTC. Protein product: CASSQDQVTADSLNYGYTF.

The chain joins TRBV24-1 to TRBJ2-2; D possibly corresponds to TRBD1 (5 bases). The CDR3 totals 14 residues. Germline loops: CDR1 KGHDR, CDR2 SFDVKD. The germline V and J ends were trimmed by 6 bases and 6 bases, with 13 bases remaining between them. The CDR3 nucleotides read TGTGCCACCAGTCCAGGGTCAAGGGCCGGGGAGCTGTTTTTT. Its protein is CATSPGSRAGELFF.

V gene TRBV4-2 combines with J gene TRBJ2-7; D is perhaps TRBD2 (6 bases). The germline V gene encodes CDR1 LGHNA and CDR2 YNFKEQ. CDR3 length equals 17 residues. Trimming shortened V by 2 bases and J by 2 bases, and 19 bases separated the two germline ends. In DNA, the CDR3 is TGTGCCAGCAGCCAAACCTACCCGGGACTCTTAACCTACGAGCAGTACTTC. It yields the protein CASSQTYPGLLTYEQYF.

The chain is built from TRBV4-1 and TRBJ2-7, with D possibly TRBD1 on 5 matching bases. The CDR3 consists of 16 residues. Germline CDR1 reads MGHRA; CDR2 reads YSYEKL. Trimming cost V 1 base and J 1 base, with 14 bases left between them. The CDR3 DNA follows: TGCGCCAGCAGCCAAGTGTACCAGGGTTTATCCTACGAGCAGTACTTC. Encoded protein: CASSQVYQGLSYEQYF.

The rearrangement links TRBV6-5 to TRBJ1-1; no firm D call. This CDR3 has 16 residues. Germline V lookup: CDR1 MNHEY, CDR2 SVGAGI. Trimming stripped 0 bases from V and 5 bases from J, with 16 bases between. In nucleotides, the CDR3 is TGTGCCAGCAGTTACTCGGGCTCGGGGATAGGGACTGAAGCTTTCTTT. Its protein is CASSYSGSGIGTEAFF.

The chain links TRBV9 to TRBJ1-2; D is unclear. Trimming left V 2 bases short and J 0 bases short, with 8 bases between. Looked up from germline, CDR1 is SGDLS and CDR2 is YYNGEE. The CDR3 is 14 residues long. The chain's CDR3 is CASSVINSNYGYTF. CDR3 DNA sequence: TGTGCCAGCAGCGTCATAAACTCTAACTATGGCTACACCTTC.

The rearrangement joins TRBV5-1 to TRBJ2-5, with TRBD2 identical over 11 bases. From germline, CDR1 is SGHRS and CDR2 YFSETQ. Losses at the gene ends were 6 bases for V and 6 bases for J; bases not matched to a gene: 4. The CDR3 has 13 residues. The DNA for the CDR3 is TGCGCCAGCACCGTAGCGGGAGGGCAGACCCAGTACTTC. Translating it yields CASTVAGGQTQYF.

The chain couples TRBV9 to TRBJ1-1, with TRBD1 as a possible D gene (6 bases). Deletions cut 3 bases from V and 4 bases from J, with 10 bases between. Germline V gene sequence: CDR1 SGDLS, CDR2 YYNGEE. The CDR3 extends over 13 amino acids. CDR3 amino acids: CASSAGVFTEAFF. The DNA for the CDR3 is TGTGCCAGCAGCGCAGGGGTTTTCACTGAAGCTTTCTTT.

The J gene is TRBJ1-2, the V gene TRBV19; D is ambiguous. This CDR3 spans 12 amino acids. CDR1 and CDR2 (germline): LNHDA, SQIVND (reference sequence). Trimming removed 0 bases from V and 10 bases from J, with 9 bases in between. CDR3 in amino acids: CASSIEPGSYTF. In nucleotides, the CDR3 is TGTGCCAGTAGTATAGAACCGGGGTCCTACACCTTC.

This chain connects TRBV24-1 to TRBJ1-5, with a tentative D call TRBD1 (5 bases). Trimming pared 12 bases from V and 2 bases from J, leaving 16 bases between. The CDR3 covers 14 residues. From germline, CDR1 is KGHDR and CDR2 SFDVKD. The CDR3: CAPRRRGGNQPQHF. The CDR3 DNA sequence: TGTGCCCCAAGAAGGCGGGGGGGCAATCAGCCCCAGCATTTT.